This T cell receptor (beta chain) emerged from a study of blood T cell repertoires in COVID-19. Per the original methods: By means of reference gene primer amplification, nucleated cell counts were estimated. TCRdb keeps only in-frame clones here, not all; method: immunoSEQ multiplex PCR. V and J calls and clone size are given by that table; D and trimming were obtained from the DNA. The table shows about 220,000 clones, with over 75% occurring only once. Those enrolled, adults aged roughly 18 to 95 years, came from roughly 22 US areas. Donors in Cohort 3 counted as recovered after two negative PCRs, clearance, or symptom resolution. The germline CDR1 and CDR2 sequences are ENHRY and SYGVKD. The CDR3 totals 15 residues. V lost 8 bases, J lost 4 bases, and 10 bases stayed unmatched.

V usage is TRBV10-3 and J usage is TRBJ2-1; 8 bases are shared with TRBD2. This clonotype was sampled from a woman aged 55 to 70 who had recovered from COVID-19. The sequencing input was PBMCs or T cells enriched from blood (not recorded which). The CDR3 is CAISSGSAGYNEQFF. The CDR3 DNA reads TGTGCCATCTCTAGCGGGTCGGCGGGGTACAATGAGCAGTTCTTC.